This record looks at one T cell receptor (beta chain) sequence and its context. Its cognate antigen has yet to be identified. Base qualities are not at hand, and no much larger clone is one base apart. Libraries were built with 5' RACE. The run used a NextSeq 500. In the TCR library protocol, a unique molecular identifier was attached to each TCR cDNA molecule so that PCR and sequencing errors could be corrected. The study's processing was this. TCR identification, UMI-based error correction and CDR3 extraction were all carried out with Decombinator tools. TCRs above a frequency of 2 per 1,000, corresponding to the top 1% of the tumor frequency distribution, were defined as expanded. Renyi diversity was calculated using the R vegan package after each repertoire was subsampled 100 times to 5,000 TCRs. CDR3 similarity networks were built from amino acid triplet string-kernel similarity, connecting CDR3s with pairwise similarity above 0.82. The public reads were run again by TCRdb, first through fastp at Q25 and then through MiXCR, and only productive beta chains were kept. Rows matching on CDR3 protein sequence are summarized as one entry with the most common DNA and genes. TCRdb's processing, not the authors' own work, is the source of the V and J calls. The sample table records over 90,000 distinct CDR3 sequences; over 8.5% of these occur just once. 6.9% of the sample is held by the ten biggest clonotypes.

Interpreted using the paper, the time point label stands for: sample taken at primary tumor resection. For TCR sequencing, whole RNA was extracted from tumor and nontumor lung tissue, or from cryopreserved PBMC samples, and no cell sorting was done. Samples were obtained from about 75 patients with early-stage, untreated non-small cell lung cancer from the lung TRACERx cohort. Patients were selected for TCR sequencing only if sufficient RNA was available from at least two tumor regions. This sample was taken from a study of spatial heterogeneity in lung cancer (dated by TCRdb to about 2019). A note on the overall study: More beta-chain than alpha-chain transcripts were consistently detected, likely reflecting higher beta-chain transcript abundance. In the raw uncorrected reads, each unique combination of TCR and UMI appeared more than ten times on average. In non-small cell lung cancer, the study quantitatively compared TCR alpha and beta repertoires across several tumor regions, matched nontumor lung, and blood. TCR repertoire features were related to nonsynonymous mutation counts determined by whole-exome sequencing of tumor tissue. Both alpha and beta chains were TCR-sequenced in samples taken at surgery, namely 220 tumor regions, around 64 matched nontumor lung samples and approximately 51 PBMC samples.

Overall results and qualifications from the work: Ubiquitous expanded tumor TCRs were detected in blood more often at tumor resection than at routine follow-up. Confirming at a functional level the hypothesis that regional TCRs recognize regional mutations was considered to require additional single-cell paired TCR alpha and beta sequencing.

Germline trimming: 4 bases from V, 5 bases from J; junction bases outside gene matches: 5. The CDR3 numbers 14 residues from cysteine through phenylalanine. Solely the CDR3 DNA is kept, with 42 bases framed from the first base. CDR1 and CDR2 (SNHLY, FYNNEI) derive from the germline V gene. The starting material was PBMCs, obtained at surgery. The receptor's source is a male donor with early-stage non-small cell lung cancer. The sequence links TRBV2 to TRBJ2-5; 9 junctional bases match TRBD2. The CDR3 sequence is CASSVIAGVETQYF. The sequenced DNA: TGTGCCAGCAGTGTTATAGCGGGAGTGGAGACCCAGTACTTC. The full variable domain, with segments outside the CDR3 supplied by the reference TRBV2 and TRBJ2-5 proteins, appears as EPEVTQTPSHQVTQMGQEVILRCVPISNHLYFYWYRQILGQKVEFLVSFYNNEISEKSEIFDDQFSVERPDGSNFTLKIRSTKLEDSAMYFCASSVIAGVETQYFGPGTRLLVL.